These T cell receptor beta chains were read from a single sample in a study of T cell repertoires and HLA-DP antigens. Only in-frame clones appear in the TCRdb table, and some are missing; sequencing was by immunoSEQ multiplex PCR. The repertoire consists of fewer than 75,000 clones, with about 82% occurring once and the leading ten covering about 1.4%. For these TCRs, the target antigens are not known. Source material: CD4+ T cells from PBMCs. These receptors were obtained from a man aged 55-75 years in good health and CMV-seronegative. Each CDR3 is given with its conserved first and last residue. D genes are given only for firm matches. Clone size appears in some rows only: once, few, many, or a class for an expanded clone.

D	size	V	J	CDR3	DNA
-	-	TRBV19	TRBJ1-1	CASSQTRDTEAFF	TGTGCCAGTAGTCAGACCAGGGACACTGAAGCTTTCTTT
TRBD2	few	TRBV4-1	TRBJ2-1	CASSQVFSSSGKNEQFF	TGCGCCAGCAGCCAAGTTTTTTCTTCTAGCGGGAAAAATGAGCAGTTCTTC
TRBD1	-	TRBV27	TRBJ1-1	CASRSTQGAPRANTEAFF	TGTGCCAGCAGATCCACCCAGGGGGCGCCCCGTGCGAACACTGAAGCTTTCTTT
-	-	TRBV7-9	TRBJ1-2	CASSSQPAQGYSYGYTF	TGTGCCAGCAGCTCCCAACCGGCCCAGGGGTACTCATATGGCTACACCTTC
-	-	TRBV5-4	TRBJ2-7	CASSRPGNREHEQYF	TGTGCCAGCAGCCGGCCGGGAAACAGGGAGCACGAGCAGTACTTC
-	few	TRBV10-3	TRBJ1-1	CAISGGTEAFF	TGTGCCATCAGTGGGGGGACTGAAGCTTTCTTT
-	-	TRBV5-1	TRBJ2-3	CASSRSTDTQYF	TGCGCCAGCAGCCGGAGCACAGATACGCAGTATTTT
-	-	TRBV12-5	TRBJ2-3	CASGGGRDTDTQYF	TGTGCTAGTGGTGGGGGTAGGGATACAGATACGCAGTATTTT
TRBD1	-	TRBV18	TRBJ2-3	CASSLGQGDGDTQYF	TGTGCCAGCTCACTCGGACAGGGGGATGGAGATACGCAGTATTTT
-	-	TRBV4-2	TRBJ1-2	CASSQDFGGWRYGYTF	TGTGCCAGCAGCCAAGATTTTGGAGGGTGGCGGTATGGCTACACCTTC
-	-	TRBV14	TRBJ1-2	CASSQAQVYGYTF	TGTGCCAGCAGCCAAGCACAGGTCTATGGCTACACCTTC
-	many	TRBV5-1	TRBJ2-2	CASNLGVNGGELFF	TGCGCCAGCAACCTTGGGGTTAACGGCGGGGAGCTGTTTTTT
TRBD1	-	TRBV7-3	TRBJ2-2	CASSLRTGETGELFF	TGTGCCAGCAGCTTAAGGACAGGGGAAACCGGGGAGCTGTTTTTT
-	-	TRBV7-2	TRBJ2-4	CASSGEAKNIQYF	TGTGCCAGCAGCGGGGAGGCCAAAAACATTCAGTACTTC
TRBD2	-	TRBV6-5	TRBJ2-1	CASRPGLAGVGEFF	TGTGCCAGCAGACCAGGACTAGCGGGAGTTGGGGAGTTCTTC
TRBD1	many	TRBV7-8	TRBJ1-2	CASSSGQGLGYTF	TGTGCCAGCAGCTCCGGACAGGGTTTAGGCTACACCTTC
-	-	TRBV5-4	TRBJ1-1	CASSLAGQMNTEAFF	TGTGCCAGCAGCTTGGCCGGGCAGATGAACACTGAAGCTTTCTTT
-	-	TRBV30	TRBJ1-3	CAWSRDRSGNTIYF	TGTGCCTGGAGTAGGGACCGCTCTGGAAACACCATATATTTT
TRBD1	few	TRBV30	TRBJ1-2	CAWSVYRGGIYGYTF	TGTGCCTGGAGTGTATACAGGGGGGGGATCTATGGCTACACCTTC
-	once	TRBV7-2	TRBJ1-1	CASSDLLRRTEAFF	TGTGCCAGCAGCGATCTACTCAGGAGGACTGAAGCTTTCTTT
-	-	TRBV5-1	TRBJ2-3	CASSLGSLSTDTQYF	TGCGCCAGCAGCTTGGGATCACTCAGCACAGATACGCAGTATTTT
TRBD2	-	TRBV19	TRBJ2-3	CASSKGTRLSTDTQYF	TGTGCCAGTAGTAAAGGGACTAGGCTTAGCACAGATACGCAGTATTTT
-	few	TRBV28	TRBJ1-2	CASRPLAGGNYGYTF	TGTGCCAGCAGACCCCTGGCAGGAGGCAACTATGGCTACACCTTC
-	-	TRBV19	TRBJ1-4	CASSCGLFF	TGTGCCAGTAGTTGCGGACTGTTTTTT
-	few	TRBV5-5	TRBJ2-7	CASSGSRSSYEQYF	TGTGCCAGCTCGGGGTCGCGTAGTTCCTACGAGCAGTACTTC
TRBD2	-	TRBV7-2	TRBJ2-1	CASSSGLAANEQFF	TGTGCCAGCAGCTCCGGACTAGCGGCCAATGAGCAGTTCTTC
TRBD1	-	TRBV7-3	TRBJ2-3	CASSVAGRGTALSTDTQYF	TGTGCCAGCAGCGTAGCAGGCCGAGGGACAGCCCTAAGCACAGATACGCAGTATTTT
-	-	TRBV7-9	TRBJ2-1	CASSPRPFSSYNEQFF	TGTGCCAGCAGCCCCCGACCCTTTAGCTCCTACAATGAGCAGTTCTTC
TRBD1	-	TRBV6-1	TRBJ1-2	CASSATPGQKTANYGYTF	TGTGCCAGCAGTGCCACACCGGGACAGAAAACAGCTAACTATGGCTACACCTTC
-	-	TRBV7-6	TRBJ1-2	CASSKEGQGHGYTF	TGTGCCAGCAGCAAAGAGGGACAAGGCCATGGCTACACCTTC
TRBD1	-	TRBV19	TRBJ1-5	CASSVTGGLRNQPQHF	TGTGCCAGTAGTGTGACAGGGGGCCTTCGCAATCAGCCCCAGCATTTT
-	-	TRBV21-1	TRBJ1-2	CASRGQGTYGYTF	TGTGCCAGCAGGGGACAGGGGACTTATGGCTACACCTTC
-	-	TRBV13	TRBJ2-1	CASSLEGWSSLHNEQFF	TGTGCCAGCAGCTTAGAGGGCTGGTCTTCCCTTCACAATGAGCAGTTCTTC
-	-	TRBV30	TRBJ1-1	CAWSVRGRGNTEAFF	TGTGCCTGGAGTGTACGGGGCAGGGGAAACACTGAAGCTTTCTTT
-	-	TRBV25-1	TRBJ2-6	CASSRTVISGANVLTF	TGTGCCAGCAGTAGGACAGTGATCTCTGGGGCCAACGTCCTGACTTTC
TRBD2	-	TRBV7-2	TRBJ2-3	CASSSARTSGTDTQYF	TGTGCCAGCAGCTCTGCCCGGACTAGCGGAACAGATACGCAGTATTTT
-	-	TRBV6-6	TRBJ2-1	CASSRAGNEQFF	TGTGCCAGCAGCCGGGCCGGGAATGAGCAGTTCTTC
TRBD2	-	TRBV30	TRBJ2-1	CAWNPPGGLLAGGNEQFF	TGTGCCTGGAACCCGCCCGGGGGATTACTAGCGGGGGGGAATGAGCAGTTCTTC
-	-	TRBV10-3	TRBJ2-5	CASGQGPETQYF	TGTGCTTCCGGGCAGGGGCCGGAGACCCAGTACTTC
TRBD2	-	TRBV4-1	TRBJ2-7	CASSGLVHHEQYF	TGCGCCAGCTCGGGACTAGTCCACCACGAGCAGTACTTC
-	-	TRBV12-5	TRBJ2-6	CASGSVNAGQSRANVLTF	TGTGCTAGTGGTAGCGTAAATGCAGGACAAAGTCGGGCCAACGTCCTGACTTTC
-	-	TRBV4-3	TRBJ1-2	CASSQDGGENYGYTF	TGCGCCAGCAGCCAAGATGGTGGAGAGAACTATGGCTACACCTTC
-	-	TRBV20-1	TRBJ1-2	CSASRGPGYTF	TGCAGTGCTAGTAGGGGACCTGGCTACACCTTC
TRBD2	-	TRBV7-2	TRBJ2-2	CASSSGTTGTGELFF	TGTGCCAGCAGCTCAGGGACTACTGGGACCGGGGAGCTGTTTTTT
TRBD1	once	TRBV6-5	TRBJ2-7	CASSRSRDRVDEQYF	TGTGCCAGCAGTCGCTCTAGGGACAGGGTGGACGAGCAGTACTTC
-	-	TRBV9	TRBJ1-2	CASSVDRLGRSYGYTF	TGTGCCAGCAGCGTAGATCGGCTCGGGCGGAGCTATGGCTACACCTTC
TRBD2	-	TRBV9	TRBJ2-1	CASSSGTSDEQFF	TGTGCCAGCAGTTCCGGGACTAGCGATGAGCAGTTCTTC
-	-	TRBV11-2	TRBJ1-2	CASVKGPNQYGYTF	TGTGCCAGCGTTAAGGGTCCAAACCAATATGGCTACACCTTC
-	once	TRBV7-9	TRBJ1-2	CASSLSRDNYGYTF	TGTGCCAGCAGCTTATCTCGGGATAACTATGGCTACACCTTC
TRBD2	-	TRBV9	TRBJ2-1	CASSVAAGEYNEQFF	TGTGCCAGCAGCGTAGCGGCGGGAGAATACAATGAGCAGTTCTTC